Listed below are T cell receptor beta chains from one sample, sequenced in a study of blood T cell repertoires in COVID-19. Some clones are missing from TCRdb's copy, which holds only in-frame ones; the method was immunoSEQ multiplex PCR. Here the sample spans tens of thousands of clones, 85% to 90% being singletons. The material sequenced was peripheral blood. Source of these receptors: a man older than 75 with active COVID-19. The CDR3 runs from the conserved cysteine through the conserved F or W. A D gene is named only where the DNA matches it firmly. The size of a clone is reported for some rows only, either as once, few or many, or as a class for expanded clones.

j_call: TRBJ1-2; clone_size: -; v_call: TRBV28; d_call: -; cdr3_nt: TGTGCCAGCAGCTTCTTGGGCAGTAAGAACTATGGCTACACCTTC; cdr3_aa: CASSFLGSKNYGYTF
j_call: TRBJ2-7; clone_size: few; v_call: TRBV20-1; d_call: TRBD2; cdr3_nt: TGCAGTGCTAGTCCGGGACTAGCGCCCGCCTACGAGCAGTACTTC; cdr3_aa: CSASPGLAPAYEQYF
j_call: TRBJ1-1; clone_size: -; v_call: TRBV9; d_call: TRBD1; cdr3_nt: TGTGCCAGCAGCGCCCGACAGGGTGGGGTCACTGAAGCTTTCTTT; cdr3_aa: CASSARQGGVTEAFF
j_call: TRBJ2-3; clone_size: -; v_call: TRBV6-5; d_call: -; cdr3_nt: TGTGCCAGCAGTTGGGGGACAACCACAGATACGCAGTATTTT; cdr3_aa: CASSWGTTTDTQYF
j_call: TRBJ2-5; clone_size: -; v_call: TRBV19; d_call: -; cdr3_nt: TGTGCCAGTAGTACCGGGACACCTCCGAAGACCCAGTACTTC; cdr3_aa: CASSTGTPPKTQYF
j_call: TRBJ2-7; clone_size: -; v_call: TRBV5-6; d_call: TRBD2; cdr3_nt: TGTGCCAGCAGCCCCGGGACTAGAGGGCGAACCTACGAGCAGTACTTC; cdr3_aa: CASSPGTRGRTYEQYF
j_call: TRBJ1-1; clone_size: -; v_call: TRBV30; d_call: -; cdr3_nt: TGTGCCTGGAGTGTAGGGGCGAACACTGAAGCTTTCTTT; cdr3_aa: CAWSVGANTEAFF
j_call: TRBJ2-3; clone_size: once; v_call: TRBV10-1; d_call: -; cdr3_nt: TGCGCCAGCAGTGACAGCGGGCTAAGCACAGATACGCAGTATTTT; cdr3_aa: CASSDSGLSTDTQYF
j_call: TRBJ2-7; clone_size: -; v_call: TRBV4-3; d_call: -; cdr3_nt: TGCGCCAGCAGCCAAGATCTTAGACAGGCCTACGAGCAGTACTTC; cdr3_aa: CASSQDLRQAYEQYF
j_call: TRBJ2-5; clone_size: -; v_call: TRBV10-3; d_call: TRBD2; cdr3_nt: TGTGCCATCGGGGGGGGAGAGACCCAGTACTTC; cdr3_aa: CAIGGGETQYF
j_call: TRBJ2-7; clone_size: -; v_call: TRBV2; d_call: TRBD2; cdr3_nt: TGTGCCAGCAGTGAACAGCGGGGCTCCTACGAGCAGTACTTC; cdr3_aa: CASSEQRGSYEQYF
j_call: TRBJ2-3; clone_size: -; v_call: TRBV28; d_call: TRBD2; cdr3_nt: TGTGCCAGCAGTCGATGGACTAGCGGGACCTCAGATACGCAGTATTTT; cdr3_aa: CASSRWTSGTSDTQYF
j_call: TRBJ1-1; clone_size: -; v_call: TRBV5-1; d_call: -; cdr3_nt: TGCGCCAGCAGCTTCCAGGGGCCCTTACACACTGAAGCTTTCTTT; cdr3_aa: CASSFQGPLHTEAFF
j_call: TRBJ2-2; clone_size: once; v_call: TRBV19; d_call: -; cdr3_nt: TGTGCCAGTCCCCGGTGGACCGGGGAGCTGTTTTTT; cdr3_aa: CASPRWTGELFF
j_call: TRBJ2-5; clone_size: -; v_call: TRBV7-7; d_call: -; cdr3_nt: TGTGCCAGCAGCTTGAATTTCCCAGGCTCCCAAGAGACCCAGTACTTC; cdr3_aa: CASSLNFPGSQETQYF
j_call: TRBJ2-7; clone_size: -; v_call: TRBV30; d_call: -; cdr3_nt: TGTGCCTGGAGGGTGTCCGGGTCCTCCTACGAGCAGTACTTC; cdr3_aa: CAWRVSGSSYEQYF
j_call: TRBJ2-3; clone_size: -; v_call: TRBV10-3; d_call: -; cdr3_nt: TGTGCCATCAGGGACAGTCGCACAGATACGCAGTATTTT; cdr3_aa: CAIRDSRTDTQYF
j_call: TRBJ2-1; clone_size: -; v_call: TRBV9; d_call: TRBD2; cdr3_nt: TGTGCCAGCAGCGTCCACTCGCTAGCGGGAGTTAACAATGAGCAGTTCTTC; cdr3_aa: CASSVHSLAGVNNEQFF
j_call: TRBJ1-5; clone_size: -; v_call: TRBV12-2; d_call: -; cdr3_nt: TGTGCAAGTCGCTTAACGAGTTTACTGCAGCCCCAGCATTTT; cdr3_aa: CASRLTSLLQPQHF
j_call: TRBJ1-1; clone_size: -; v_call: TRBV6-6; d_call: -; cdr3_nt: TGTGCCAGCAGTTACTCAGAGGGGAACACTGAAGCTTTCTTT; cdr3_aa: CASSYSEGNTEAFF
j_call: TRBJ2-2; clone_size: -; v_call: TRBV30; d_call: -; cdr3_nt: TGTGCCTGGAGTGTAGGGAGCGCATTGAACACCGGGGAGCTGTTTTTT; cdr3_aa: CAWSVGSALNTGELFF
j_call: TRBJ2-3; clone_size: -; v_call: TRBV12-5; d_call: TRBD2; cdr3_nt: TGTGCTAGTGGTAACGGAGGGGGTAGCGGGAGGGGAGATACGCAGTATTTT; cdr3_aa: CASGNGGGSGRGDTQYF
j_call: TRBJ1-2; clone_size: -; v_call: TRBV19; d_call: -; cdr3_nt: TGTGCCAGTAGTATTGGGCCGGGAGCTAACTATGGCTACACCTTC; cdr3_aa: CASSIGPGANYGYTF
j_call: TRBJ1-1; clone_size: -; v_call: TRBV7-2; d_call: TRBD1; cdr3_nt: TGTGCCAGCAGCTTACCCGGGACAGGGCTGAACACTGAAGCTTTCTTT; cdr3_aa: CASSLPGTGLNTEAFF
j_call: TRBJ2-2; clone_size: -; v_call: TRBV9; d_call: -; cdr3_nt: TGTGCCAGCAGCGTAGATGTGGTCAGGGGGGTCACCGGGGAGCTGTTTTTT; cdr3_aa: CASSVDVVRGVTGELFF
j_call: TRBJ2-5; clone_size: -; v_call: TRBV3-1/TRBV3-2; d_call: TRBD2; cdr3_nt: TGTGCCAGCAGCAACACGGGGACTAGCGGGAGAGGGGCAGAGACCCAGTACTTC; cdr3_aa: CASSNTGTSGRGAETQYF
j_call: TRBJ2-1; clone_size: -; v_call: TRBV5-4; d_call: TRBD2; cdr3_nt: TGTGCCAGCAGCTTTGGGGGGGTACTGTCCTACAATGAGCAGTTCTTC; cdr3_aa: CASSFGGVLSYNEQFF
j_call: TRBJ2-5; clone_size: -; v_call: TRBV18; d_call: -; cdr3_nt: TGTGCCAGCTCACCGGGCGTTTCCGTGACAAAGACCCAGTACTTC; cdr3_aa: CASSPGVSVTKTQYF
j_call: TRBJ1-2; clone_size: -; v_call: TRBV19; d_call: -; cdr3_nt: TGTGCCAGTAGGCGGGGGGCGGACTATGGCTACACCTTC; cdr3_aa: CASRRGADYGYTF
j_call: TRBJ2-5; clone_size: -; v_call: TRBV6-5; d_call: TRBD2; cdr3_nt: TGTGCCAGCAGTCGTAGCGGGACGAGTAAAGAGACCCAGTACTTC; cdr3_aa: CASSRSGTSKETQYF
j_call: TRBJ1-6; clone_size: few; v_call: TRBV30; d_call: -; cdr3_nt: TGTGCCTGGAGACAAAATAATTCACCCCTCCACTTT; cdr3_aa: CAWRQNNSPLHF
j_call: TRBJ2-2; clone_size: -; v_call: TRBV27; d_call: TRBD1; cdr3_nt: TGTGCCAGCAGTTTTTGGGACAGGGCAAAAACCGGGGAGCTGTTTTTT; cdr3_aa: CASSFWDRAKTGELFF
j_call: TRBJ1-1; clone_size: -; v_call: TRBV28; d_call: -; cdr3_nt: TGTGCCAGCCCACCCACCGTCGGCACAGGGACAAACACTGAAGCTTTCTTT; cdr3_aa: CASPPTVGTGTNTEAFF
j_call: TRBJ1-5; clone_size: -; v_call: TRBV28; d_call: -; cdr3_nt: TGTGCCAGCAGTTTTTTCCCTTTTCGGGGAAGAGGCAATCAGCCCCAGCATTTT; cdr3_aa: CASSFFPFRGRGNQPQHF
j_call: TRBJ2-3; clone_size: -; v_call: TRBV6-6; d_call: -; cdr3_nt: TGTGCCAGCAGCCCCTCCCGGGATACGCAGTATTTT; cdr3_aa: CASSPSRDTQYF
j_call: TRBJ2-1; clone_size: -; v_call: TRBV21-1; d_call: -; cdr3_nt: TGTGCCAGCAGCAGCCGGTCCCCAAGAGCGATCCGCTCCTACAATGAGCAGTTCTTC; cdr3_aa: CASSSRSPRAIRSYNEQFF
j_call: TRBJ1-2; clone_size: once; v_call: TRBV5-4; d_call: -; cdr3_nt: TGTGCCAGCAGCTTCCAGGGGCAAGGGTATGGCTACACCTTC; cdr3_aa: CASSFQGQGYGYTF
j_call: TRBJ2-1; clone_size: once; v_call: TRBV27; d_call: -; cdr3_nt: TGTGCCAGCAGTTTATCGAGGAGGAATGAGCAGTTCTTC; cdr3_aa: CASSLSRRNEQFF
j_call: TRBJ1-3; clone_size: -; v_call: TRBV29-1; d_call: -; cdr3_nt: TGCAGCGCTTCGGGGGGAAACACCATATATTTT; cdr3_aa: CSASGGNTIYF
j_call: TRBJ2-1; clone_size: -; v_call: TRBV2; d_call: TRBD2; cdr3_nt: TGTGCCAGCATTGGGACTAGCGTTTACAATGAGCAGTTCTTC; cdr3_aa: CASIGTSVYNEQFF
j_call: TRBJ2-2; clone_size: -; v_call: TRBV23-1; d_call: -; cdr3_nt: TGCGCCCTCGCGGGGCTACACGGGGAGCTGTTTTTT; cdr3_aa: CALAGLHGELFF
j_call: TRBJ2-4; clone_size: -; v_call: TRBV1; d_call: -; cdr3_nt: TGCACCAGCAGCCAAGATCGAGGCGGGAGGGCCAAAAACATTCAGTACTTC; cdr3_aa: CTSSQDRGGRAKNIQYF
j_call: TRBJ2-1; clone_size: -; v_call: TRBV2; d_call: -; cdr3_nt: TGTGCCAGACGGACGAGGGCAGGGGAGAGGGAGCAGTTCTTC; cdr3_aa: CARRTRAGEREQFF
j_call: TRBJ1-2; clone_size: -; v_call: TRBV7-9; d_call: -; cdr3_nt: TGTGCCAGCAGGGACAATCTGGGTGCTTCAGGGGATAACTATGGCTACACCTTC; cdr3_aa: CASRDNLGASGDNYGYTF
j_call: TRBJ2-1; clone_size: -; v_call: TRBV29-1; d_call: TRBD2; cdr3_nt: TGCAGCGTTGAAGATCAGACTAGCGCTAACAATGAGCAGTTCTTC; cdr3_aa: CSVEDQTSANNEQFF
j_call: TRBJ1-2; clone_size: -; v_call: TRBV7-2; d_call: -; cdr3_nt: TGTGCCAGCAGCCAGGGCTACGGTCCCTCCTATGGCTACACCTTC; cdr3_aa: CASSQGYGPSYGYTF
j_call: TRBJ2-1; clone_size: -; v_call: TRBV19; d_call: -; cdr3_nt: TGTGCCAGTAGTATTTGGTTTCAGGGGAATGAGCAGTTCTTC; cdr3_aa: CASSIWFQGNEQFF
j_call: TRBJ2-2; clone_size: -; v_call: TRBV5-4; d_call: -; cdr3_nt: TGTGCCAGCAGCCGGGGTGAGCCAGGCACCGGGGAGCTGTTTTTT; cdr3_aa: CASSRGEPGTGELFF
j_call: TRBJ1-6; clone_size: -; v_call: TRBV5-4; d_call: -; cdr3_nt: TGTGCCAGCAGCGTAAATACAGGGTATAATTCACCCCTCCACTTT; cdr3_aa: CASSVNTGYNSPLHF
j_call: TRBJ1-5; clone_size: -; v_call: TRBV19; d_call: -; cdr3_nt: TGTGCCAGTAGTATCCCGGGTTCACCCAATCAGCCCCAGCATTTT; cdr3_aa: CASSIPGSPNQPQHF
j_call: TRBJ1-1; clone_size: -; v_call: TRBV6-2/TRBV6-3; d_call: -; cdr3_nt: TGTGCCAGCAGTTTTCCGCTTCAGGCAGCGAACACTGAAGCTTTCTTT; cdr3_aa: CASSFPLQAANTEAFF
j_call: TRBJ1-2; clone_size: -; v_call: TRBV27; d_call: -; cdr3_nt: TGTGCCAGCAGTTCACGCGCGGGACGTAGGGGAGCTAACTATGGCTACACCTTC; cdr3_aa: CASSSRAGRRGANYGYTF
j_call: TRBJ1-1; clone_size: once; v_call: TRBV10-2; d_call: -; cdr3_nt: TGCGCCAGCAGTGAGTCGACGGGGGGGAGGCCTTTCTTT; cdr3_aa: CASSESTGGRPFF
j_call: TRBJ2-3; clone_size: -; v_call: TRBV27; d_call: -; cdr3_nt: TGTGCCAGCAGTCTTCAGGGATACACAGATACGCAGTATTTT; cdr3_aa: CASSLQGYTDTQYF
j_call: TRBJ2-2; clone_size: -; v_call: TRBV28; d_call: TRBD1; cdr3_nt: TGTGCCAGCAGTTCGGGACAGGTTCGGACCGGGGAGCTGTTTTTT; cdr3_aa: CASSSGQVRTGELFF
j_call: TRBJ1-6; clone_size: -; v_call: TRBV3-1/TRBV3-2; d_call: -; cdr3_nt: TGTGCCAGCAGCCAAGGAGCAGGGTTTAGCTCCTATAATTCACCCCTCCACTTT; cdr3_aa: CASSQGAGFSSYNSPLHF
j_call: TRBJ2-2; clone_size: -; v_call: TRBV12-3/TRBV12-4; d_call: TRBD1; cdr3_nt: TGTGCCAGCAGGAGGGACAGGGCCGGGGAGCTGTTTTTT; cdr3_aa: CASRRDRAGELFF
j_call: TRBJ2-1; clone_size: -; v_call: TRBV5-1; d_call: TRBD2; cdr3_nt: TGCGCCAGCAGCTTGGCCGGGGCTAGCGGGAGGTATGAGCAGTTCTTC; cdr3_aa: CASSLAGASGRYEQFF
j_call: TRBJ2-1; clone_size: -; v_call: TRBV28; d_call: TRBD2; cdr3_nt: TGTGCCAGCGCAGTAGCGGGTCTCTACAATGAGCAGTTCTTC; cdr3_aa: CASAVAGLYNEQFF
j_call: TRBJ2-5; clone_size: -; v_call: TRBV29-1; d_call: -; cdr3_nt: TGCAGCGCCAAACAAGAGACCCAGTACTTC; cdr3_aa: CSAKQETQYF